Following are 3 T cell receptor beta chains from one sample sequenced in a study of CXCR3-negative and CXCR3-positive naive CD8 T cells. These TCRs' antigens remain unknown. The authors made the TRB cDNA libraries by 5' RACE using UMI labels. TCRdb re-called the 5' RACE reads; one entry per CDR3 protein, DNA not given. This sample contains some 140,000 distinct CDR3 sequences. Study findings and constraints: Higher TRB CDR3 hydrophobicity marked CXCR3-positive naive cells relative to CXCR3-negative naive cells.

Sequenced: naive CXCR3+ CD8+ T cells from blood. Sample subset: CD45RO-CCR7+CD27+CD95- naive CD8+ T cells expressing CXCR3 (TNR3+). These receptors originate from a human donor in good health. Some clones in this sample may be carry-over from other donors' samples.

CDR3: CASSLGQGAWETQYF. The V call is TRBV5-5, the J call TRBJ2-5; TCRdb selects TRBD1, and the lack of DNA leaves this call unchecked. The CDR3 length is 15 residues. Per germline, CDR1 SGHKS and CDR2 YYEKEE (reference sequence).

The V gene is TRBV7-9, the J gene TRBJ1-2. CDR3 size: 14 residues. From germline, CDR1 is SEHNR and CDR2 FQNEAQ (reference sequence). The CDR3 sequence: CASSLHEISYGYTF.

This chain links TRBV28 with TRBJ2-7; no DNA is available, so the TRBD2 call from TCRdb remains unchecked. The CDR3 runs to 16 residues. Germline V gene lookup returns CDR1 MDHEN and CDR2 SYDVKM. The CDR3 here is CASSLPGEGLGYEQYF.